One and the same sample provided the 28 T cell receptor beta chains below, sequenced in a study of T cell changes during pregnancy in multiple sclerosis. The method was immunoSEQ multiplex PCR; TCRdb's version includes in-frame clones alone and lacks a portion of them. The table has about 66,000 clones, approximately 90% seen once. This specimen was peripheral blood, taken in the third trimester of pregnancy. The receptors come from a female donor with multiple sclerosis, enrolled in a pregnancy study.

J is TRBJ2-1 and V is TRBV7-9; 7 bases are shared with TRBD1. The CDR3 consists of 18 residues. The germline V gene encodes CDR1 SEHNR and CDR2 FQNEAQ (reference sequence). V shed 2 bases and J 7 bases; nucleotides not matched to a gene: 17. The CDR3 DNA is TGTGCCAGCAGCTTACGAACCCTACAGGGGATCGTCTTAAATGAGCAGTTCTTC. The encoded protein is CASSLRTLQGIVLNEQFF. The variable domain in full, with the rest retrieved from reference TRBV7-9 and TRBJ2-1, is DTGVSQNPRHKITKRGQNVTFRCDPISEHNRLYWYRQTLGQGPEFLTYFQNEAQLEKSRLLSDRFSAERPKGSFSTLEIQRTEQGDSAMYLCASSLRTLQGIVLNEQFFGPGTRLTVL.

V gene TRBV13 combines with J gene TRBJ1-6; D is uncertain. The V gene's germline CDR1 is PRHDT and CDR2 FYEKMQ (reference sequence). V lost 2 bases and J 9 bases, leaving 11 bases between the germline ends. The CDR3 extends over 14 amino acids. The CDR3 coding sequence is TGTGCCAGCAGCTTACTAGGGAGGGTTTCACCCCTCCACTTT. Residues: CASSLLGRVSPLHF.

This rearrangement joins TRBV5-6 to TRBJ2-1, with a weak D call TRBD1 (5 bases). The CDR3 is 15 residues long. V was trimmed by 1 base and J by 7 bases, leaving 15 bases between them. Germline V CDR1 and CDR2: SGHDT, YYEEEE. This CDR3 reads CASSLSAGFANEQFF. The CDR3 DNA reads as TGTGCCAGCAGCTTGTCGGCAGGGTTCGCTAATGAGCAGTTCTTC.

This clone occurred once. V is TRBV7-6 and J is TRBJ2-3, with D unclear. Germline V gene data show CDR1 as SGHVS and CDR2 as FNYEAQ. Trimming stripped 2 bases from V and 5 bases from J, with 14 bases between. The CDR3 has 15 amino acids. In DNA form, the CDR3 reads TGTGCCAGCAGCTTACGAGGTCACCCTCAAGATACGCAGTATTTT. This codes for CASSLRGHPQDTQYF.

V and J are TRBV19 and TRBJ1-2; D unresolved. V was cut by 4 bases and J by 0 bases, with 15 bases left in between. Germline values: CDR1 LNHDA, CDR2 SQIVND (reference sequence). The length of the CDR3 is 16 residues. CDR3 bases: TGTGCCAGTAGTAGAACAAGATTCCCAACTAACTATGGCTACACCTTC. This translates into CASSRTRFPTNYGYTF.

The genes are TRBV7-6 and TRBJ2-7, with D possibly TRBD2 on 5 matching bases. The CDR3 contains 12 residues. V gave up 1 base and J gave up 12 bases, with 13 bases separating them. Germline loops: CDR1 SGHVS, CDR2 FNYEAQ. CDR3 region: CASSLGGPTWYF. For the CDR3, the DNA is TGTGCCAGCAGCTTAGGCGGGCCAACGTGGTACTTC.

The chain has TRBV7-9 and TRBJ1-1; tentatively, D is TRBD1 (5 bases). Trimming took 5 bases from V and 1 from J, leaving 11 bases between them. The CDR3 has 14 amino acids. The V gene's germline CDR1 is SEHNR and CDR2 FQNEAQ (reference sequence). CDR3 DNA: TGTGCCAGCAGCCAGACAGAAAAGAACACTGAAGCTTTCTTT. It yields the protein CASSQTEKNTEAFF.

The chain employs TRBV9 and TRBJ1-3; a weak D match, TRBD1 (5 bases). CDR1 SGDLS and CDR2 YYNGEE come from the germline V gene. Trimming took 4 bases from V and 4 from J, leaving 12 bases between them. CDR3 length equals 14 residues. CDR3 in amino acids: CASSPRVEGNTIYF. The CDR3 DNA reads TGTGCCAGCAGCCCCAGGGTTGAAGGAAACACCATATATTTT.

The chain joins TRBV10-3 to TRBJ1-1; D may be TRBD1 (5 bases). The CDR3 is 13 residues long. V lost 10 bases to trimming and J lost 6 bases, with 18 bases between them. Germline V lookup: CDR1 ENHRY, CDR2 SYGVKD. The CDR3 is CATTRQGYAEAFF. In nucleotides, the CDR3 is TGTGCCACCACAAGGCAGGGTTACGCTGAAGCTTTCTTT.

V usage is TRBV4-3 and J usage is TRBJ1-4; D is undetermined. The CDR3 has 15 amino acids. CDR1 LGHNA and CDR2 YSLEER come from the germline V gene. Trimming shortened V by 6 bases and J by 3 bases, and 14 bases separated the two germline ends. CDR3 loop: CASREATISNEKLFF. For the CDR3, the DNA is TGCGCCAGCAGGGAGGCGACCATCTCTAATGAAAAACTGTTTTTT.

The chain has TRBV19 and TRBJ1-1, with 8 bases matching TRBD1. J lost 1 base, V lost 5 bases, and 6 bases had no gene match. CDR3 length: 15 amino acids. Germline V gene lookup returns CDR1 LNHDA and CDR2 SQIVND (reference sequence). CDR3 amino acids: CASSSPGQANTEAFF. The DNA for the CDR3 is TGTGCCAGTAGTTCACCGGGACAGGCGAACACTGAAGCTTTCTTT.

This chain uses TRBV7-7 with TRBJ2-5; no clear D. The ends were cut back, 0 bases at V and 1 base at J, with 6 bases in the middle. This CDR3 is 14 amino acids long. Germline CDR1 reads SSHAT; CDR2 reads FNYEAQ (reference sequence). CDR3 sequence (DNA): TGTGCCAGCAGCTTAGCTCTGGCCCAAGAGACCCAGTACTTC. Translated, it gives CASSLALAQETQYF.

The rearrangement links TRBV6-1 to TRBJ2-7, with D possibly being TRBD1 (6 bases). The CDR3 contains 16 residues. V was shortened by 4 bases and J by 0 bases, with 16 bases between the two germline ends. Germline values: CDR1 MNHNS, CDR2 SASEGT. The CDR3 is CASSAHQGLLSYEQYF. The DNA for the CDR3 is TGTGCCAGCAGTGCGCACCAGGGGCTACTCTCCTACGAGCAGTACTTC.

This clone was seen only once. The V gene is TRBV27, the J gene TRBJ2-7; D call uncertain. Germline V gene lookup returns CDR1 MNHEY and CDR2 SMNVEV (reference sequence). V was trimmed by 2 bases and J by 0 bases, leaving 8 bases between them. This CDR3 has 14 amino acids. The CDR3 spells CASSLIGDSYEQYF. DNA of the CDR3: TGTGCCAGCAGTTTAATTGGAGACTCCTACGAGCAGTACTTC.

The gene calls are TRBV9 and TRBJ1-2, with TRBD1 matching over 8 bases. This CDR3 is 14 amino acids long. Trimming removed 3 bases from V and 4 bases from J; junction bases left unmatched: 5. Germline V gives CDR1 SGDLS, CDR2 YYNGEE. CDR3 in amino acids: CASSGTGQLYGYTF. CDR3 nucleotides: TGTGCCAGCAGCGGGACAGGGCAACTCTATGGCTACACCTTC.

The chain uses TRBV7-7 and TRBJ2-1, with a possible D match to TRBD1 (6 bases). Germline loops: CDR1 SSHAT, CDR2 FNYEAQ (reference sequence). CDR3 length: 13 amino acids. Trimming took off 5 bases at V and 5 bases at J, with 10 bases between the two ends. The CDR3 loop reads CASSIDRNNEQFF. For the CDR3, the DNA is TGTGCCAGCAGCATTGACAGGAACAATGAGCAGTTCTTC.

The chain employs TRBV18 and TRBJ1-2, with 9 positions matching TRBD1. V gave up 2 bases and J gave up 6 bases; unmatched junction bases: 4. The CDR3 length is 14 residues. Germline values: CDR1 KGHSH, CDR2 LQKENI. The CDR3 spells CASSPLGQGDGYTF. CDR3 DNA sequence: TGTGCCAGCTCACCATTGGGACAGGGTGATGGCTACACCTTC.

The V gene is TRBV6-1, the J gene TRBJ1-2; the D is unclear. Germline V gives CDR1 MNHNS, CDR2 SASEGT. V lost 1 base and J 2 bases, leaving 14 bases between the germline ends. This CDR3 is built from 16 residues. This chain's CDR3 is CASSEGARPINYGYTF. CDR3 DNA: TGTGCCAGCAGTGAAGGAGCGAGGCCGATCAACTATGGCTACACCTTC.

The J gene is TRBJ1-4, the V gene TRBV18; no clear D. V was pared by 2 bases and J by 7 bases, with 8 bases between. In germline, CDR1 is KGHSH, CDR2 LQKENI. The CDR3 has 13 residues. Written as DNA, the CDR3 is TGTGCCAGCTCACCAAGAGATCTTGAAAAACTGTTTTTT. Amino acid sequence: CASSPRDLEKLFF.

CDR3 region: CASSLVSGANTEAFF. CDR3 in DNA: TGTGCCAGCAGCTTAGTTTCAGGGGCGAACACTGAAGCTTTCTTT. The chain links TRBV7-3 to TRBJ1-1, with TRBD1 as a possible D gene (6 bases). CDR1 and CDR2 (germline): SGHTA, FQGTGA. The V end lost 2 bases, the J end lost 1 base, and 11 bases lay between the germline ends. This CDR3 contains 15 residues. Combining the CDR3 with reference TRBV7-3 and TRBJ1-1 gives the whole variable domain GAGVSQTPSNKVTEKGKYVELRCDPISGHTALYWYRQSLGQGPEFLIYFQGTGAADDSGLPNDRFFAVRPEGSVSTLKIQRTERGDSAVYLCASSLVSGANTEAFFGQGTRLTVV.

The genes are TRBV4-1 and TRBJ2-7; D unclear. CDR3 length: 14 amino acids. The germline V and J ends were trimmed by 0 bases and 1 base, with 7 bases remaining between them. Germline V lookup: CDR1 MGHRA, CDR2 YSYEKL. The DNA of the CDR3 is TGCGCCAGCAGCCAAGATCCCCAATCCTACGAGCAGTACTTC. Protein product: CASSQDPQSYEQYF.

The chain combines TRBV18 with TRBJ1-4; TRBD1 matches 7 bases. V trimming: 6 bases; J trimming: 5 bases; junction bases outside the gene matches: 9. The CDR3 has 15 amino acids. Germline assignment: CDR1 KGHSH and CDR2 LQKENI. The CDR3 nucleotides are TGTGCCAGCTCCCCCGGGGGACAGTCGAATGAAAAACTGTTTTTT. Its translation: CASSPGGQSNEKLFF.

The V gene is TRBV7-9, the J gene TRBJ2-1; D is possibly TRBD1 (5 bases). The CDR3 contains 17 residues. The V gene lost 5 bases and the J gene lost 0 bases, with 17 bases spanning the gap. Looked up from germline, CDR1 is SEHNR and CDR2 is FQNEAQ (reference sequence). As DNA, the CDR3 is TGTGCCAGCAGCCTTGACAGATCCCCTAGCTCCTACAATGAGCAGTTCTTC. Amino acids: CASSLDRSPSSYNEQFF. The complete variable domain, with remaining parts taken from reference TRBV7-9 and TRBJ2-1, reads DTGVSQNPRHKITKRGQNVTFRCDPISEHNRLYWYRQTLGQGPEFLTYFQNEAQLEKSRLLSDRFSAERPKGSFSTLEIQRTEQGDSAMYLCASSLDRSPSSYNEQFFGPGTRLTVL.

The chain carries TRBV7-8 and TRBJ2-1; D gene ambiguous. The CDR3 totals 13 residues. CDR1 is SGHVS and CDR2 is FQNEAQ in the germline V gene. Trimming stripped 5 bases from V and 4 bases from J, with 9 bases between. The CDR3 loop reads CASSIITYNEQFF. For the CDR3, the DNA is TGTGCCAGCAGCATCATTACTTACAATGAGCAGTTCTTC.

This chain uses TRBV27 with TRBJ2-7; maybe TRBD2 (6 bases). The ends were cut back, 7 bases at V and 6 bases at J, with 13 bases in the middle. CDR3 size: 12 residues. Germline values: CDR1 MNHEY, CDR2 SMNVEV (reference sequence). CDR3 sequence reads: CASKGGGSEQYF. In DNA form, the CDR3 reads TGTGCCAGCAAGGGAGGAGGGTCCGAGCAGTACTTC.

The CDR3 DNA reads TGTGCCAGCAGTTTATGGACAGCCACTGAAGCTTTCTTT. As protein: CASSLWTATEAFF. V gene TRBV28 combines with J gene TRBJ1-1; D is possibly TRBD1 (5 bases). Trimming took off 0 bases at V and 4 bases at J, with 6 bases between the two ends. Per germline, CDR1 MDHEN and CDR2 SYDVKM. The CDR3 runs 13 residues.

The gene calls are TRBV9 and TRBJ2-5; no reliable D call. This CDR3 is 13 amino acids long. The V end lost 2 bases, the J end lost 2 bases, and 7 bases lay between the germline ends. Germline CDR1 reads SGDLS; CDR2 reads YYNGEE. Written as DNA, the CDR3 is TGTGCCAGCAGCGTTGGCAGACAAGAGACCCAGTACTTC. Amino acid sequence: CASSVGRQETQYF.

This chain connects TRBV4-3 to TRBJ2-7; 9 bases are a match to TRBD1. The CDR3 length is 14 residues. V shed 4 bases and J 5 bases; nucleotides not matched to a gene: 6. CDR1 and CDR2 from the germline V gene are LGHNA and YSLEER. The CDR3 DNA sequence: TGCGCCAGCAGCCCGGGACAGGGCACCAACGAGCAGTACTTC. Protein: CASSPGQGTNEQYF.